This is a list of T cell receptor beta chains from one sample in a study of blood T cell repertoires in COVID-19. TCRdb's table, derived via immunoSEQ multiplex PCR, lists solely in-frame clones and lacks some. The top ten clones hold 8.8% of a sample with about 50,000 clones, about four fifths of them seen once. Sample: peripheral blood. The receptors here all came from a man in his 60s with acute or convalescent COVID-19. The CDR3 runs from the conserved cysteine through the conserved F or W. The order of the fields is CDR3 DNA, CDR3 protein, D gene, J gene, V gene, clone size. A D gene is named only where the DNA matches it firmly. Expanded clones get a size class; other rows say once, few or many, or leave the size out.

TGTGCCAGCAGTGATGTGGGGGGAACAGATACGCAGTATTTT	CASSDVGGTDTQYF	NA	TRBJ2-3	TRBV6-4	NA
TGTGCCAGCGGGGAGCCGGGACATCCGAACACTGAAGCTTTCTTT	CASGEPGHPNTEAFF	NA	TRBJ1-1	TRBV2	NA
TGTGCCAGCAGTGACAGCGGGGGGGCCGGGTATGAGCAGTTCTTC	CASSDSGGAGYEQFF	TRBD2	TRBJ2-1	TRBV6-1	NA
TGTGCCAGCAGTGACAGGGGCGCAGATACGCAGTATTTT	CASSDRGADTQYF	TRBD1	TRBJ2-3	TRBV12-3/TRBV12-4	once
TGTGCCAGCAGCTTATCGGCGACAGGGGGCTTTCAGCCCCAGCATTTT	CASSLSATGGFQPQHF	TRBD1	TRBJ1-5	TRBV7-8	NA
TGTGCCAGTAGTGTCAACAGGATCTCGCCTGAAGCTTTCTTT	CASSVNRISPEAFF	NA	TRBJ1-1	TRBV19	NA
TGTGCCAGCAGCCCCGGGACTAGCGGGGGAACAGATACGCAGTATTTT	CASSPGTSGGTDTQYF	TRBD2	TRBJ2-3	TRBV7-3	NA
TGTGCCAGCAGTTACTCGAAGCATTCCGGTTCCCGCGAGCAGTACTTC	CASSYSKHSGSREQYF	NA	TRBJ2-7	TRBV6-2/TRBV6-3	few
TGTGCCAGCAGTACCCGCAGGGGGCACCAAGACTTC	CASSTRRGHQDF	TRBD1	TRBJ2-5	TRBV6-6	NA
TGTGCCAGCAGTGACCCCCCAGGGTTCGGCAATCAGCCCCAGCATTTT	CASSDPPGFGNQPQHF	NA	TRBJ1-5	TRBV6-1	few
TGTGCCAGCAGTGAAGAAACAGGGCAAGACGACAATCAGCCCCAGCATTTT	CASSEETGQDDNQPQHF	NA	TRBJ1-5	TRBV2	NA
TGTGCCAGTAGTCCCAACAGGGGGCTGAGAGACGAGCAGTACTTC	CASSPNRGLRDEQYF	TRBD1	TRBJ2-7	TRBV19	few
TGTGCCAGCAGCGTCCCGGGACACATCGACTCTGGAAACACCATATATTTT	CASSVPGHIDSGNTIYF	NA	TRBJ1-3	TRBV5-6	NA
TGTGCTAGCAGCCCCCTTCCCTCTGGGGCCAACGTCCTGACTTTC	CASSPLPSGANVLTF	NA	TRBJ2-6	TRBV7-7	NA
TGCGCCAGCAGCCTCGGACAGGGGGAAAATTCACCCCTCCACTTT	CASSLGQGENSPLHF	TRBD1	TRBJ1-6	TRBV4-1	NA
TGTGCCAGCAGCCAAGAATCGGTTCTCTATGGCTACACCTTC	CASSQESVLYGYTF	NA	TRBJ1-2	TRBV3-1/TRBV3-2	NA
TGTGCCAGCAGTTCAGGGGAAAGGGCTAATGAAAAACTGTTTTTT	CASSSGERANEKLFF	NA	TRBJ1-4	TRBV27	NA
TGCGCCAGCAGTACAGGGATTGCAAACACCATATATTTT	CASSTGIANTIYF	NA	TRBJ1-3	TRBV10-2	NA
TGTGCCACCAGCACCAGGGGAGAGACCCAGTACTTC	CATSTRGETQYF	NA	TRBJ2-5	TRBV15	NA
TGCAGCGTTGAAGAGTTGGGACAGGGGTACGAGCAGTACTTC	CSVEELGQGYEQYF	TRBD1	TRBJ2-7	TRBV29-1	NA
TGTGCCAGTAGCGCCAGCGACGGTGGCCTTAGCAATCAGCCCCAGCATTTT	CASSASDGGLSNQPQHF	NA	TRBJ1-5	TRBV19	NA
TGTGCCAGCAGCTTAGCGCATCTAGTCGGAGGCTATGGCTACACCTTC	CASSLAHLVGGYGYTF	NA	TRBJ1-2	TRBV7-9	once
TGTGCCAGCAGCCGGACAGGGTCGGGAAATTCACCCCTCCACTTT	CASSRTGSGNSPLHF	TRBD1	TRBJ1-6	TRBV6-5	NA
TGTGCCAGTAGAGACCCGGGACAGGGCCCCCGCGAGCAGTACTTC	CASRDPGQGPREQYF	TRBD1	TRBJ2-7	TRBV19	NA
TGTGCCAGCAGCCGGGGACAGGGGGCGGTCAATCAGCCCCAGCATTTT	CASSRGQGAVNQPQHF	TRBD1	TRBJ1-5	TRBV7-8	few
TGTGCCAGCAGTGGTGGACAGGGTTTTAACTATGGCTACACCTTC	CASSGGQGFNYGYTF	TRBD1	TRBJ1-2	TRBV2	NA
TGTGCCAGCAGCTCGTGGACAGGGGGAGTCCTCACAGATACGCAGTATTTT	CASSSWTGGVLTDTQYF	TRBD1	TRBJ2-3	TRBV7-9	once
TGCGCCAGCAGCTTGACGCTAGCGGGGGGGCCGGGAACAGATACGCAGTATTTT	CASSLTLAGGPGTDTQYF	TRBD2	TRBJ2-3	TRBV5-1	NA
TGTGCCAGTAACCCAGGGTTGAACACTGAAGCTTTCTTT	CASNPGLNTEAFF	NA	TRBJ1-1	TRBV19	NA
TGCGCCAGCAGCCAAGATGGGACAGAAAATTACTACACCTTC	CASSQDGTENYYTF	TRBD1	TRBJ1-2	TRBV4-1	medium-sized
TGTGCCAGTAGTATTCATTTCGGCGGACAGGGGAATAACTATGGCTACACCTTC	CASSIHFGGQGNNYGYTF	TRBD1	TRBJ1-2	TRBV19	NA
TGTGCCAGCAGCCAAGTTGTCCTAGGTCACCAAGAGACCCAGTACTTC	CASSQVVLGHQETQYF	NA	TRBJ2-5	TRBV14	once
TGTGCCAGCAGCGTCAGAGGATCTGGGGCCAACGTCCTGACTTTC	CASSVRGSGANVLTF	NA	TRBJ2-6	TRBV9	few